These T cell receptor beta chains were read from a single sample in a study of T cell changes during pregnancy in multiple sclerosis. Sequencing was performed with immunoSEQ multiplex PCR; in TCRdb, only in-frame clones are kept and a portion is missing. The table records 30,000 to 35,000 clones, less than 95% of them present only once. The material sequenced was CD8+ T cells from peripheral blood mononuclear cells, taken before pregnancy. The receptors come from a female donor with multiple sclerosis, enrolled in a pregnancy study. The CDR3 runs from the conserved cysteine through the conserved F or W. A D gene is named only where the DNA matches it firmly. Size is omitted from some rows. Given values are once, few, many or a class for expanded clones.

>TRBJ2-1|.|.|TRBV2
CASSEANVGRNEQFF
TGTGCCAGCAGTGAAGCGAACGTAGGGAGGAATGAGCAGTTCTTC
>TRBJ2-2|TRBD2|.|TRBV5-1
CASSASGANTGELFF
TGCGCCAGCAGCGCGAGCGGGGCGAACACCGGGGAGCTGTTTTTT
>TRBJ2-3|.|.|TRBV4-1
CASSQDRVEADTQYF
TGCGCCAGCAGCCAAGATCGGGTAGAGGCAGATACGCAGTATTTT
>TRBJ1-1|.|few|TRBV7-9
CASRRGGNTEAFF
TGTGCCAGCAGGCGGGGGGGGAACACTGAAGCTTTCTTT
>TRBJ2-1|.|.|TRBV5-6
CASSFGGSYNEQFF
TGTGCCAGCAGCTTCGGGGGCTCCTACAATGAGCAGTTCTTC
>TRBJ2-1|TRBD1|once|TRBV7-9
CASSYSGQGEQFF
TGTGCCAGCAGCTATTCAGGACAGGGGGAGCAGTTCTTC
>TRBJ2-2|.|.|TRBV30
CAWSESGGELFF
TGTGCCTGGAGTGAGAGTGGCGGGGAGCTGTTTTTT
>TRBJ2-7|TRBD2|.|TRBV6-1
CASSPRLAVYEQYF
TGTGCCAGCAGTCCGAGACTAGCAGTGTACGAGCAGTACTTC
>TRBJ1-3|.|.|TRBV10-3
CAISAAEDSGNTIYF
TGTGCCATCAGTGCGGCGGAGGACTCTGGAAACACCATATATTTT
>TRBJ1-4|TRBD1|.|TRBV9
CASSEGQGNEKLFF
TGTGCCAGCAGCGAGGGACAGGGGAATGAAAAACTGTTTTTT
>TRBJ2-7|.|.|TRBV6-6
CASSPPMGGYEQYF
TGTGCCAGCAGTCCCCCCATGGGGGGTTACGAGCAGTACTTC
>TRBJ1-6|TRBD1|.|TRBV30
CAWGTGVHNSPLHF
TGTGCCTGGGGGACAGGGGTCCATAATTCACCCCTCCACTTT
>TRBJ1-2|.|.|TRBV7-9
CASSLGNTGYQGYTF
TGTGCCAGCAGCTTAGGAAATACGGGGTATCAAGGCTACACCTTC
>TRBJ2-3|.|once|TRBV5-4
CASSFSGGSTDTQYF
TGTGCCAGCAGCTTTTCCGGCGGTAGCACAGATACGCAGTATTTT
>TRBJ1-2|.|.|TRBV11-2
CASSQQVLDGYTF
TGTGCCAGCAGCCAACAGGTTTTAGATGGCTACACCTTC
>TRBJ2-7|TRBD1|once|TRBV18
CASSPRRDRGDYEQYF
TGTGCCAGCTCACCCAGAAGGGACAGGGGGGACTACGAGCAGTACTTC
>TRBJ2-2|.|.|TRBV4-3
CASSQDSDYSGELFF
TGCGCCAGCAGCCAAGATTCGGACTACTCCGGGGAGCTGTTTTTT
>TRBJ1-5|TRBD1|few|TRBV10-1
CASIRQGNCTQPQHF
TGCGCCAGCATTCGACAGGGGAATTGTACTCAGCCCCAGCATTTT
>TRBJ1-1|.|.|TRBV11-2
CASSSLTPEAFF
TGTGCCAGCAGCTCATTAACACCAGAAGCTTTCTTT
>TRBJ2-3|.|.|TRBV9
CASGELSTDTQYF
TGTGCCAGCGGGGAGTTGTCTACAGATACGCAGTATTTT
>TRBJ2-1|.|.|TRBV4-2
CASSQEGSGTYNEQFF
TGTGCCAGCAGCCAAGAGGGTAGCGGTACCTACAATGAGCAGTTCTTC
>TRBJ2-7|.|.|TRBV14
CASSQVGSSYEQYF
TGTGCCAGCAGCCAAGTCGGGAGCTCCTACGAGCAGTACTTC
>TRBJ2-3|.|.|TRBV6-4
CASSAGSTDTQYF
TGTGCCAGCAGTGCAGGTAGCACAGATACGCAGTATTTT
>TRBJ2-7|TRBD1|.|TRBV2
CASSHNRDSNYEQYF
TGTGCCAGCAGTCATAACCGGGACAGCAACTACGAGCAGTACTTC
>TRBJ2-3|.|once|TRBV30
CAWSAGVYTDTQYF
TGTGCCTGGAGTGCGGGAGTCTACACAGATACGCAGTATTTT
>TRBJ2-1|TRBD2|.|TRBV14
CASSQWAGGPNEQFF
TGTGCCAGCAGCCAATGGGCGGGAGGGCCCAATGAGCAGTTCTTC
>TRBJ1-1|.|.|TRBV5-6
CASSWGGARAFNTEAFF
TGTGCCAGCAGCTGGGGGGGAGCCAGGGCATTTAACACTGAAGCTTTCTTT
>TRBJ1-1|TRBD1|.|TRBV4-1
CASSPYETGGTEAFF
TGCGCCAGCAGCCCGTACGAGACAGGGGGCACTGAAGCTTTCTTT
>TRBJ2-7|TRBD2|.|TRBV9
CASSVALAGGYYEQYF
TGTGCCAGCAGCGTAGCTTTAGCGGGAGGGTACTACGAGCAGTACTTC
>TRBJ2-5|.|once|TRBV4-1
CASSQGASTQGRETQYF
TGCGCCAGCAGCCAAGGGGCCAGCACGCAGGGAAGAGAGACCCAGTACTTC
>TRBJ2-2|.|many|TRBV19
CASSIYGGDTGELFF
TGTGCCAGTAGTATCTACGGCGGGGACACCGGGGAGCTGTTTTTT
>TRBJ2-7|.|.|TRBV19
CASSIADSVTYEQYF
TGTGCCAGTAGTATAGCCGACAGTGTGACCTACGAGCAGTACTTC
>TRBJ2-6|.|many|TRBV7-9
CASSSTGLTNVLTF
TGTGCCAGCAGCTCCACAGGTCTCACCAACGTCCTGACTTTC
>TRBJ2-7|TRBD2|.|TRBV7-9
CASSPGGGNEQYF
TGTGCCAGCAGCCCCGGCGGGGGGAACGAGCAGTACTTC
>TRBJ1-5|.|once|TRBV5-6
CASTYRSNQPQHF
TGTGCCAGCACCTACAGAAGCAATCAGCCCCAGCATTTT
>TRBJ2-6|.|.|TRBV30
CAWSVRRAGANVLTF
TGTGCCTGGAGTGTAAGGAGGGCTGGGGCCAACGTCCTGACTTTC
>TRBJ2-7|TRBD1|.|TRBV27
CASSPPSRTGGGYEQYF
TGTGCCAGCAGTCCTCCGAGCCGGACAGGGGGCGGCTACGAGCAGTACTTC
>TRBJ2-1|.|.|TRBV6-5
CASTKSVGRDDEQFF
TGTGCCAGCACTAAGTCGGTAGGCAGGGATGATGAGCAGTTCTTC
>TRBJ2-3|.|.|TRBV7-6
CASSFSPDTQYF
TGTGCCAGCAGCTTCTCTCCGGATACGCAGTATTTT
>TRBJ2-2|TRBD2|.|TRBV11-3
CASSSVAGGNTGELFF
TGTGCCAGCAGCTCTGTAGCGGGAGGGAACACCGGGGAGCTGTTTTTT
>TRBJ2-3|.|.|TRBV6-5
CASSYIGGNRDTQYF
TGTGCCAGCAGTTATATTGGAGGAAATAGGGATACGCAGTATTTT
>TRBJ2-1|.|.|TRBV7-9
CASSLVQGTNEQFF
TGTGCCAGCAGCTTAGTCCAGGGTACCAATGAGCAGTTCTTC
>TRBJ2-1|TRBD2|.|TRBV5-1
CASSHIAGSSYNEQFF
TGCGCCAGCAGCCACATAGCGGGGAGCTCCTACAATGAGCAGTTCTTC
>TRBJ2-7|TRBD1|.|TRBV6-6
CASSKGQGNEQYF
TGTGCCAGCAGTAAAGGACAGGGAAACGAGCAGTACTTC
>TRBJ2-7|TRBD1|.|TRBV27
CASSLGTVYEQYF
TGTGCCAGCAGTTTAGGGACAGTGTACGAGCAGTACTTC
>TRBJ2-5|.|.|TRBV27
CASSPGTTLQETQYF
TGTGCCAGCAGTCCTGGGACAACCCTCCAAGAGACCCAGTACTTC
>TRBJ1-2|.|.|TRBV11-2
CASSSVGGANYGYTF
TGTGCCAGCAGCTCAGTTGGCGGCGCTAACTATGGCTACACCTTC
>TRBJ1-1|.|.|TRBV5-5
CASSLVEGAEAFF
TGTGCCAGCAGCTTGGTAGAGGGGGCTGAAGCTTTCTTT
>TRBJ1-6|.|.|TRBV6-5
CASSYGGSNSPLHF
TGTGCCAGCAGTTACGGGGGCAGTAATTCACCCCTCCACTTT
>TRBJ1-3|.|.|TRBV7-9
CASSLVLGGSGNTIYF
TGTGCCAGCAGCTTAGTTCTCGGGGGGTCTGGAAACACCATATATTTT
>TRBJ2-2|TRBD2|.|TRBV6-5
CASSYSLAGDTGELFF
TGTGCCAGCAGTTACTCCCTAGCGGGGGACACCGGGGAGCTGTTTTTT
>TRBJ1-5|.|.|TRBV6-1
CASIRQGDLHF
TGTGCCAGCATCCGCCAGGGTGATTTGCATTTT
>TRBJ1-1|TRBD1|.|TRBV30
CAWETGGASTEAFF
TGTGCCTGGGAAACAGGGGGGGCCAGCACTGAAGCTTTCTTT
>TRBJ2-1|.|.|TRBV7-3
CASSLDNEQFF
TGTGCCAGCAGCCTAGACAATGAGCAGTTCTTC
>TRBJ2-3|.|.|TRBV13
CASSAVAGLTDTQYF
TGTGCCAGCAGTGCGGTGGCGGGACTCACAGATACGCAGTATTTT
>TRBJ1-4|.|.|TRBV6-5
CASSYYQGGGEKLFF
TGTGCCAGCAGTTACTATCAAGGGGGTGGTGAAAAACTGTTTTTT
>TRBJ2-3|.|once|TRBV9
CASSPRTEGADTQYF
TGTGCCAGCAGCCCGCGGACTGAGGGGGCAGATACGCAGTATTTT
>TRBJ2-3|TRBD2|.|TRBV9
CASSILAGVTDTQYF
TGTGCCAGCAGCATTCTAGCGGGGGTAACAGATACGCAGTATTTT
>TRBJ2-7|.|.|TRBV5-5
CASSSSGTYYEQYF
TGTGCCAGCAGCTCATCCGGGACATACTACGAGCAGTACTTC